This TCR beta chain appears in the sequencing data of a study of cytomegalovirus exposure and HLA in healthy donors. Study outcomes and limitations: When the data were analyzed later, several of the most significant clusters appeared to be linked to common viral pathogens. As a later analysis revealed, most CMV-associated TCR beta chains appeared HLA-restricted.

Of note for this clone: Its specificity is unknown.

The PCR had 60 Vbeta and 13 Jbeta primers. Sequenced by immunoSEQ multiplex PCR; TCRdb stores in-frame clones only, minus some. The sample records 140,000 or so clones, under 70% being singletons. The sequenced sample consisted of PBMCs. The source of this sequence is a woman aged 60-70 years in good health and CMV-seronegative.

CDR3 residues: CASGLDRPPGYGYTF. CDR3 DNA sequence: TGTGCCAGCGGTCTCGACAGGCCGCCGGGCTATGGCTACACCTTC. The V gene is TRBV6-5, the J gene TRBJ1-2; D might be TRBD1 (6 bases). CDR3 size: 15 residues. Trimming left V 8 bases short and J 4 bases short, with 20 bases between. Germline V lookup: CDR1 MNHEY, CDR2 SVGAGI.